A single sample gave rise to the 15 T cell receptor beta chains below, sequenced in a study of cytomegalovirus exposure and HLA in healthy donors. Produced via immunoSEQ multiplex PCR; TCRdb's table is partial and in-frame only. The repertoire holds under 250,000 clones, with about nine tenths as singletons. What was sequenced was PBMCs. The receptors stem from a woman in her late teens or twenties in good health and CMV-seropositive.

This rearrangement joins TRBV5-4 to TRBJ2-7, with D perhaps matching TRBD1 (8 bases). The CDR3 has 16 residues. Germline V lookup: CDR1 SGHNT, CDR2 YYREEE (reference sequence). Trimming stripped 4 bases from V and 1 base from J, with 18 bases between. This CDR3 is CASSRGEDRESYEQYF. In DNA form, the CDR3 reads TGTGCCAGCAGCCGGGGGGAGGACAGGGAGTCCTACGAGCAGTACTTC.

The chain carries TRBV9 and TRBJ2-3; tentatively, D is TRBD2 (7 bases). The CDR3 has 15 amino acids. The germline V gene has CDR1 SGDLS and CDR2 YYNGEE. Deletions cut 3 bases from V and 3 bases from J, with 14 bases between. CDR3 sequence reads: CASSGEGGQTDTQYF. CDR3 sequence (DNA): TGTGCCAGCAGCGGCGAGGGGGGGCAGACAGATACGCAGTATTTT.

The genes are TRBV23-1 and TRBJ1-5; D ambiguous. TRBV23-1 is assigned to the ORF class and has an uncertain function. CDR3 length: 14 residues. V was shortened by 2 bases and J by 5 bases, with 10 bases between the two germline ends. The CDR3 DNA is TGCGCCAGCAGTCAACCAACAGAGCATCAGCCCCAGCATTTT. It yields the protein CASSQPTEHQPQHF.

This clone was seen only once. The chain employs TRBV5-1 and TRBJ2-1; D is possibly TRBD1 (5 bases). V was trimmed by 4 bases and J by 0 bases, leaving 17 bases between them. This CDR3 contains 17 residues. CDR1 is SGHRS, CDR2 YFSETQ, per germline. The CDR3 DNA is TGCGCCAGCAGCGAGCAGGGCGGATCAAGCTCCTACAATGAGCAGTTCTTC. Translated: CASSEQGGSSSYNEQFF.

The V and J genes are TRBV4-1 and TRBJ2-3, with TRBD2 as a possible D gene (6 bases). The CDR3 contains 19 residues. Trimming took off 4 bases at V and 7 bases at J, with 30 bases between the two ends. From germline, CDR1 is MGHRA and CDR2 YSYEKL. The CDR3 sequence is CASSPSFTGTGAGGYTQYF. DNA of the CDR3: TGCGCCAGCAGCCCATCCTTTACCGGGACTGGTGCCGGGGGATATACGCAGTATTTT.

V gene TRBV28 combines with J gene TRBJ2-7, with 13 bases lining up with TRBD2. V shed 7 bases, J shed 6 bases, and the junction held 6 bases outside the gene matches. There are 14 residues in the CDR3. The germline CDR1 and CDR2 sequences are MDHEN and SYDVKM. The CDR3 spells CASKGLAGTSEQYF. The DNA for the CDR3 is TGTGCCAGCAAGGGACTAGCGGGAACTAGCGAGCAGTACTTC. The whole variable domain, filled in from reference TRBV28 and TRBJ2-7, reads DVKVTQSSRYLVKRTGEKVFLECVQDMDHENMFWYRQDPGLGLRLIYFSYDVKMKEKGDIPEGYSVSREKKERFSLILESASTNQTSMYLCASKGLAGTSEQYFGPGTRLTVT.

The CDR3 region has the DNA TGTGCCAGCAGCCGGGGGGCTCCACACGACGAGCAGTACTTC. Its translation: CASSRGAPHDEQYF. The V call is TRBV5-5, the J call TRBJ2-7; TRBD2 is a possible D gene (7 bases). Germline V CDR1 and CDR2: SGHKS, YYEKEE (reference sequence). This CDR3 has 14 residues. Between the trimmed V and J ends, which lost 4 bases and 5 bases, there was a span of 16 bases. Full variable domain (missing parts from reference TRBV5-5 and TRBJ2-7): DAGVTQSPTHLIKTRGQQVTLRCSPISGHKSVSWYQQVLGQGPQFIFQYYEKEERGRGNFPDRFSARQFPNYSSELNVNALLLGDSALYLCASSRGAPHDEQYFGPGTRLTVT.

CDR3 sequence: CASSSIPQGSYGYTF. CDR3 sequence (DNA): TGTGCCAGCAGCTCCATTCCTCAGGGATCCTATGGCTACACCTTC. The V gene is TRBV11-2, the J gene TRBJ1-2, with a tentative D call TRBD1 (5 bases). This CDR3 has 15 residues. The germline V gene has CDR1 SGHAT and CDR2 FQNNGV. V was pared by 4 bases and J by 4 bases, with 16 bases between. The full variable domain, rest sourced from reference TRBV11-2 and TRBJ1-2, is EAGVAQSPRYKIIEKRQSVAFWCNPISGHATLYWYQQILGQGPKLLIQFQNNGVVDDSQLPKDRFSAERLKGVDSTLKIQPAKLEDSAVYLCASSSIPQGSYGYTFGSGTRLTVV.

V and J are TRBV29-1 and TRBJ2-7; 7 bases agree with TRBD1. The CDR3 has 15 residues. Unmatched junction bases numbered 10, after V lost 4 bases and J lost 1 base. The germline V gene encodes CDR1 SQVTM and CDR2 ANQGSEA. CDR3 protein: CSVGYRGTESYEQYF. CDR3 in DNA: TGCAGCGTTGGTTACCGTGGGACAGAATCCTACGAGCAGTACTTC.

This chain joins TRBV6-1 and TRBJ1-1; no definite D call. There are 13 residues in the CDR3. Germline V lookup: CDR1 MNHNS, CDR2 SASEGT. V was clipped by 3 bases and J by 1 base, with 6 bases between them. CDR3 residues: CASSDSGNTEAFF. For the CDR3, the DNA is TGTGCCAGCAGTGACAGTGGGAACACTGAAGCTTTCTTT.

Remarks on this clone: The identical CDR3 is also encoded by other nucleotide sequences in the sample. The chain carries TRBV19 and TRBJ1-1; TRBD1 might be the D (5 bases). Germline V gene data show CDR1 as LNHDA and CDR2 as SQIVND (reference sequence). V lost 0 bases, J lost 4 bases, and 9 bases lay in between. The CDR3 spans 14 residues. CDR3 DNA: TGTGCCAGTAGTATAGATCCGGGGGGCACTGAAGCTTTCTTT. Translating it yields CASSIDPGGTEAFF.

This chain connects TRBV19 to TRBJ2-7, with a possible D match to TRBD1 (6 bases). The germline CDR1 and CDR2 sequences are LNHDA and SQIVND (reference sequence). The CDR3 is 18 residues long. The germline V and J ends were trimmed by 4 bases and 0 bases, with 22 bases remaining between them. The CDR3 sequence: CASSNPARGTPSSYEQYF. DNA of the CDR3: TGTGCCAGTAGTAACCCCGCTAGGGGGACACCCTCCTCCTACGAGCAGTACTTC.

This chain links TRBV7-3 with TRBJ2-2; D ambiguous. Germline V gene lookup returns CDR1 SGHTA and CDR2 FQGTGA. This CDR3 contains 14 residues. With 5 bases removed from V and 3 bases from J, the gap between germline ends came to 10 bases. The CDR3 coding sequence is TGTGCCAGCAGCGTTTCACGGGACACCGGGGAGCTGTTTTTT. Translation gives CASSVSRDTGELFF.

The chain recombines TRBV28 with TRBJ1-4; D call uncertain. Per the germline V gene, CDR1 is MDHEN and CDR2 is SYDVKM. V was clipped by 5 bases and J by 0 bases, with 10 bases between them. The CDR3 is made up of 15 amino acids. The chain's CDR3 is CASSSQRATNEKLFF. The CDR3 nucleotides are TGTGCCAGCAGTAGTCAACGGGCAACTAATGAAAAACTGTTTTTT.

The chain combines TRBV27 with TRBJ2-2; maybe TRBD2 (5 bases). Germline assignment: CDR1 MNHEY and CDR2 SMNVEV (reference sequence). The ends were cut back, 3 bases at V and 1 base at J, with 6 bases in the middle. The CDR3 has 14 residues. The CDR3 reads CASSFRGNTGELFF. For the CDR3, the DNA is TGTGCCAGCAGTTTCCGGGGGAACACCGGGGAGCTGTTTTTT.